The 14 T cell receptor beta chains reported below all come from one sample, sequenced in a study of blood T cell repertoires in COVID-19 (dated by TCRdb to 2020 to 2021). Library method: the immunoSEQ multiplex PCR assay. The immuneACCESS repertoire file appears here via TCRdb, limited to in-frame rearrangements. These files lack a portion of the clones; in checked studies, under half of the deficit traces to unresolved V genes, and the cause of the others is not known. Present in this sample are some 420,000 clones, 85% to 90% of which were seen just once. Around 1.1% of the sample is held by the ten biggest clonotypes. The source material was PBMCs or T cells enriched from blood (not recorded which). Receptors originate from a man aged 25 to 45 who had recovered from COVID-19.

V is TRBV15 and J is TRBJ1-6; D remains unclear. The V end lost 0 bases, the J end lost 4 bases, and 10 bases lay between the germline ends. Germline CDR1 and CDR2: LNHNV and YYDKDF (reference sequence). The CDR3 runs 16 residues. The CDR3 loop reads CATSRDSLGYNSPLHF. The DNA for the CDR3 is TGTGCCACCAGCAGAGATTCACTCGGGTATAATTCACCCCTCCACTTT.

The genes are TRBV20-1 and TRBJ2-5; D gene uncertain. There are 11 residues in the CDR3. Germline CDR1 and CDR2: DFQATT and SNEGSKA (reference sequence). Trimming stripped 4 bases from V and 3 bases from J, with 6 bases between. This CDR3 reads CSANREETQYF. The CDR3 DNA reads TGCAGTGCTAATCGGGAAGAGACCCAGTACTTC.

V gene TRBV11-2 combines with J gene TRBJ1-5, with D unresolved. Trimming removed 3 bases from V and 0 bases from J, with 9 bases in between. In germline, CDR1 is SGHAT, CDR2 FQNNGV. The length of the CDR3 is 15 residues. DNA for the CDR3: TGTGCCAGCAGCTTGGGAGACCTTAGCAATCAGCCCCAGCATTTT. It encodes CASSLGDLSNQPQHF.

The chain recombines TRBV18 with TRBJ1-4; D is perhaps TRBD1 (6 bases). The length of the CDR3 is 15 residues. V was pared by 3 bases and J by 8 bases, with 16 bases between. Germline V gene lookup returns CDR1 KGHSH and CDR2 LQKENI. Here the CDR3 reads CASSPDLGGREKLFF. For the CDR3, the DNA is TGTGCCAGCTCACCTGATCTCGGGGGGCGCGAAAAACTGTTTTTT.

This chain links TRBV7-9 with TRBJ2-1, with D unclear. V was cut by 7 bases and J by 4 bases, with 20 bases left in between. This CDR3 spans 16 amino acids. CDR1 SEHNR and CDR2 FQNEAQ come from the germline V gene (reference sequence). CDR3: CASIQSFNLRYNEQFF. The CDR3, as DNA: TGTGCCAGCATCCAAAGTTTTAACCTCAGATACAATGAGCAGTTCTTC. The variable domain in full, with the rest retrieved from reference TRBV7-9 and TRBJ2-1, is DTGVSQNPRHKITKRGQNVTFRCDPISEHNRLYWYRQTLGQGPEFLTYFQNEAQLEKSRLLSDRFSAERPKGSFSTLEIQRTEQGDSAMYLCASIQSFNLRYNEQFFGPGTRLTVL.

The rearrangement joins TRBV10-3 to TRBJ2-5; unclear D gene. The V gene's germline CDR1 is ENHRY and CDR2 SYGVKD. Trimming left V 3 bases short and J 0 bases short, with 8 bases between. This CDR3 has 14 residues. CDR3 protein: CAISDATNQETQYF. CDR3 coding DNA: TGTGCCATCAGTGATGCGACAAACCAAGAGACCCAGTACTTC.

The sample holds a few counts of this clone. The chain joins TRBV18 to TRBJ1-6, with 7 bases fitting TRBD1. Germline-derived CDR1 and CDR2 are KGHSH and LQKENI. CDR3 length equals 16 residues. The junction had 8 bases not matched to a gene; V was cut back by 0 bases and J by 9 bases. CDR3 residues: CASSPPGTEFGSPLHF. The CDR3, as DNA: TGTGCCAGCTCACCACCAGGGACAGAATTTGGTTCACCCCTCCACTTT. The whole variable domain, remainder taken from reference TRBV18 and TRBJ1-6, is NAGVMQNPRHLVRRRGQEARLRCSPMKGHSHVYWYRQLPEEGLKFMVYLQKENIIDESGMPKERFSAEFPKEGPSILRIQQVVRGDSAAYFCASSPPGTEFGSPLHFGNGTRLTVT.

This rearrangement joins TRBV10-3 to TRBJ1-1; 12 bases are a match to TRBD1. V lost 5 bases and J lost 4; bases outside the gene matches: 11. The CDR3 spans 17 residues. Germline values: CDR1 ENHRY, CDR2 SYGVKD. The CDR3 DNA reads as TGTGCCATCAGTAGCCGAGGGACAGGGGGCGCGGGCACTGAAGCTTTCTTT. Translation gives CAISSRGTGGAGTEAFF.

The chain links TRBV5-1 to TRBJ2-3; 12 bases align to TRBD2. V dropped 2 bases and J dropped 8; count of bases not matched to a gene: 12. The CDR3 has 17 amino acids. Per germline, CDR1 SGHRS and CDR2 YFSETQ. CDR3 protein: CASSFSSGRALGGTQYF. The CDR3 DNA reads as TGCGCCAGCAGCTTCTCTAGCGGGAGGGCCCTCGGAGGTACGCAGTATTTT.

This rearrangement joins TRBV11-2 to TRBJ2-5; 12 bases align to TRBD2. Germline CDR1 SGHAT, CDR2 FQNNGV. V lost 1 base to trimming and J lost 3 bases; unmatched junction nucleotides: 0. The length of the CDR3 is 15 residues. The CDR3 nucleotides read TGTGCCAGCAGCTTAGGACTAGCGGGAGAAGAGACCCAGTACTTC. It encodes CASSLGLAGEETQYF.

The J gene is TRBJ2-7, the V gene TRBV5-1; possible D gene TRBD1, 5 bases. Germline CDR1 is SGHRS and CDR2 is YFSETQ. Trimming pared 4 bases from V and 2 bases from J, leaving 7 bases between. The CDR3 contains 12 residues. CDR3 protein: CASSTTAYEQYF. CDR3 DNA sequence: TGCGCCAGCAGCACGACAGCCTACGAGCAGTACTTC.

The chain carries TRBV18 and TRBJ2-2; TRBD2 is a possible D gene (5 bases). The V gene lost 0 bases and the J gene lost 5 bases, with 13 bases spanning the gap. CDR1 is KGHSH and CDR2 is LQKENI in the germline V gene. This CDR3 spans 16 amino acids. The DNA for the CDR3 is TGTGCCAGCTCACCACCCATGAGGGCCGGAACCGGGGAGCTGTTTTTT. Translating it yields CASSPPMRAGTGELFF. Complete variable domain (other parts from reference TRBV18 and TRBJ2-2): NAGVMQNPRHLVRRRGQEARLRCSPMKGHSHVYWYRQLPEEGLKFMVYLQKENIIDESGMPKERFSAEFPKEGPSILRIQQVVRGDSAAYFCASSPPMRAGTGELFFGEGSRLTVL.

The chain joins TRBV27 to TRBJ2-1, with 7 bases aligning to TRBD2. Germline trimming cut 6 bases from V and 4 bases from J; bases unmatched to any gene: 9. The CDR3 loop spans 15 amino acids. Germline assignment: CDR1 MNHEY and CDR2 SMNVEV (reference sequence). In DNA, the CDR3 is TGTGCCAGCAGCCGTTCGGGAGGCAAGTACAATGAGCAGTTCTTC. Translated: CASSRSGGKYNEQFF.

This clone was found a few times. This chain joins TRBV4-1 and TRBJ1-6; D is unclear. Germline V CDR1 and CDR2: MGHRA, YSYEKL. Between the trimmed V and J ends, which lost 4 bases and 0 bases, there was a span of 16 bases. CDR3 length: 18 amino acids. This CDR3 is CASSPPGIGSSYNSPLHF. DNA for the CDR3: TGCGCCAGCAGCCCGCCCGGAATCGGGAGCTCCTATAATTCACCCCTCCACTTT.